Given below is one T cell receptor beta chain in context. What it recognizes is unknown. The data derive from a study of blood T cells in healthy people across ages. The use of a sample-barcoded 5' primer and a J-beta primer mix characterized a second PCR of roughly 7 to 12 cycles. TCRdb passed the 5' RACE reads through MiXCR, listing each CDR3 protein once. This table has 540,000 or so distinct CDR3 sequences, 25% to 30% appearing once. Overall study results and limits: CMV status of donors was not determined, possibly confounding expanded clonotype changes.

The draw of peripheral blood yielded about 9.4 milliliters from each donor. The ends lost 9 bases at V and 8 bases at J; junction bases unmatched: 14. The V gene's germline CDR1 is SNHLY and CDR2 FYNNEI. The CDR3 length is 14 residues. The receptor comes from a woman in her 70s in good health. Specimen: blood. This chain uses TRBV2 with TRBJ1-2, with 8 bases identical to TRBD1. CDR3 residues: CASHDRGRVLGYTF. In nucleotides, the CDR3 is TGTGCCAGTCATGACAGGGGACGAGTCTTAGGCTACACCTTC.